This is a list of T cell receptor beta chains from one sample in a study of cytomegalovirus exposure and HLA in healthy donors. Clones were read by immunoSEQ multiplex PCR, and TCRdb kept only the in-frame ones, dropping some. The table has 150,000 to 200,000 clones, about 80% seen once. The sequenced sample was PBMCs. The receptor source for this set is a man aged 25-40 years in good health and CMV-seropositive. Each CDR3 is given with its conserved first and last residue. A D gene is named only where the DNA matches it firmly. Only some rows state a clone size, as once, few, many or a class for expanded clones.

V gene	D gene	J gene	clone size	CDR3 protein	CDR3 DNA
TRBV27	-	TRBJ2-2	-	CASSPLTRTELFF	TGTGCCAGCAGTCCCTTAACTAGGACGGAGCTGTTTTTT
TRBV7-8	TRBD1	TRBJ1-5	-	CASSSGTGYSNQPQHF	TGTGCCAGCAGCTCCGGGACAGGGTACTCGAATCAGCCCCAGCATTTT
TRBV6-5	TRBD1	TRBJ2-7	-	CASSSATGTGVSEQYF	TGTGCCAGCAGTTCCGCAACCGGGACAGGGGTCTCCGAGCAGTACTTC
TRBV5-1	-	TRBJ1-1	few	CASSFQEQVTNTEAFF	TGCGCCAGCAGCTTCCAGGAACAAGTCACAAACACTGAAGCTTTCTTT
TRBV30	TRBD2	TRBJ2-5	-	CAWSVQCLASGVGWGETQYF	TGTGCCTGGAGTGTACAGTGTTTGGCTAGCGGGGTGGGTTGGGGCGAGACCCAGTACTTC
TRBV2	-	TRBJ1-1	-	CASRAGRGTEAFF	TGTGCCAGCAGAGCGGGACGAGGGACTGAAGCTTTCTTT
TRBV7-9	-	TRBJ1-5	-	CASSPPGGNQPQHF	TGTGCCAGCAGTCCTCCAGGAGGGAATCAGCCCCAGCATTTT
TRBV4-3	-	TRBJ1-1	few	CASSQEYRGTEAFF	TGCGCCAGCAGCCAAGAATATCGCGGCACTGAAGCTTTCTTT
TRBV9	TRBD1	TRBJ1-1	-	CASSVDVGDRVVDTEAFF	TGTGCCAGCAGCGTAGATGTGGGGGACAGGGTTGTTGACACTGAAGCTTTCTTT
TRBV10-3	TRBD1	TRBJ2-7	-	CAIGDRGQSYEQYF	TGTGCCATCGGGGACAGGGGGCAATCCTACGAGCAGTACTTC
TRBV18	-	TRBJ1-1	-	CASSLTTGMNTEAFF	TGTGCCAGCTCACTGACGACAGGAATGAACACTGAAGCTTTCTTT
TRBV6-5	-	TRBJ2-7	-	CASSYGNRVRDYEQYF	TGTGCCAGCAGTTACGGGAACAGGGTTAGGGACTACGAGCAGTACTTC
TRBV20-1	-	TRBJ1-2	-	CSAGQNYGYTF	TGCAGTGCCGGACAGAACTATGGCTACACCTTC
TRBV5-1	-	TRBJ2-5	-	CASSLGAGSGETQYF	TGCGCCAGCAGCTTGGGGGCGGGGTCAGGCGAGACCCAGTACTTC
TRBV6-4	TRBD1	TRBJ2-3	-	CASSSTTGGTDTQYF	TGTGCCAGCAGTTCCACGACAGGGGGTACGGATACGCAGTATTTT
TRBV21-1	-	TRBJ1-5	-	CASSFRHTTGETDSNQPQHF	TGTGCCAGCAGCTTTCGACACACCACAGGGGAGACCGATAGCAATCAGCCCCAGCATTTT
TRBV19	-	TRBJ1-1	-	CASSRPGGFRTEAFF	TGTGCCAGTAGCCGCCCGGGGGGGTTTCGTACTGAAGCTTTCTTT
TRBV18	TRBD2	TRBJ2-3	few	CASSSGTSSTDTQYF	TGTGCCAGCTCTTCCGGGACTAGCTCTACAGATACGCAGTATTTT
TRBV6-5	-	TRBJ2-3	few	CASSFGEETDTQYF	TGTGCCAGCAGTTTCGGGGAGGAAACAGATACGCAGTATTTT
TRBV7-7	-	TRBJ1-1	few	CASSRDSNTEAFF	TGTGCCAGCAGCCGAGACAGTAACACTGAAGCTTTCTTT
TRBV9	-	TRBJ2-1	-	CASSEGWGDNEQFF	TGTGCCAGCAGCGAGGGGTGGGGGGACAATGAGCAGTTCTTC
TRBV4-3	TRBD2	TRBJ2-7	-	CASSFLGRVGYEQYF	TGCGCCAGCAGCTTCCTTGGGAGGGTAGGGTACGAGCAGTACTTC
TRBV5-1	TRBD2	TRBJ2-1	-	CASSLNLAGANEQFF	TGCGCCAGCAGCTTGAATTTAGCGGGAGCCAATGAGCAGTTCTTC
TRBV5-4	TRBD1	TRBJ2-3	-	CASSFKQGATDTQYF	TGTGCCAGCAGCTTCAAGCAGGGGGCCACAGATACGCAGTATTTT
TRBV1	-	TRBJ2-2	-	CTSSPGYTGELFF	TGCACCAGCAGCCCAGGCTACACCGGGGAGCTGTTTTTT
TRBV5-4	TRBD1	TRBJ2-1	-	CASSSRQGTYNEQFF	TGTGCCAGCAGCTCCCGACAGGGGACCTACAATGAGCAGTTCTTC